This TCR beta chain was retrieved from a study of CD8+ T cells in alopecia areata. Treatment here: oral pan-JAK inhibitor, 5-10 mg twice daily. cDNA prepared by RNA extraction and subsequent reverse transcription served as the template for sequencing. Measured with immunoSEQ multiplex PCR; TCRdb has only the in-frame clones, and not every one. The sample lists more than 95,000 clones, 58% occurring once. V lost 4 bases to trimming and J lost 1 base, with 13 bases between them. This CDR3 has 15 residues. Germline CDR1 reads SNHLY; CDR2 reads FYNNEI. The sample holds one count of this clone. The sequence came from a human donor with alopecia areata. This rearrangement joins TRBV2 to TRBJ2-5; maybe TRBD2 (6 bases). This specimen was CD8+ T cells sorted from blood, taken at week 4, from a patient treated with tofacitinib. CDR3 sequence: CASSGSGGAQETQYF. As DNA, the CDR3 is TGTGCCAGCAGTGGGAGTGGAGGGGCCCAAGAGACCCAGTACTTC.